The 14 T cell receptor beta chains below were found in one sample sequenced in a study of T-cell memory formation after mild COVID-19. TCRdb reanalysed the 5' RACE reads using MiXCR and keeps one entry per CDR3 protein. The data hold approximately 400,000 distinct CDR3 sequences, with 18% observed a single time. The specimen sequenced was PBMCs or a T cell subset sorted from them (not recorded which). Receptors were obtained from a man aged 18 to 29 who had mild COVID-19 (a few samples of this study predate the infection). Cell type and time point are not known.

J is TRBJ2-7 and V is TRBV6-1, with no clear D. The ends were cut back, 6 bases at V and 3 bases at J, with 6 bases in the middle. The CDR3 is made up of 11 amino acids. Germline V gene sequence: CDR1 MNHNS, CDR2 SASEGT. The CDR3 protein is CASRLFYEQYF. The CDR3 nucleotides are TGTGCCAGCAGATTATTCTACGAGCAGTACTTC.

This clonotype occurred a few times. The gene calls are TRBV6-2 or TRBV6-3 and TRBJ1-5, with D possibly being TRBD1 (5 bases). This CDR3 has 15 amino acids. Germline V gene lookup returns CDR1 MNHEY and CDR2 SVGEGT. V lost 8 bases and J lost 1, with 15 bases in between. The CDR3 sequence is CASRRGRESNQPQHF. CDR3 DNA sequence: TGTGCCAGCCGGAGGGGCAGGGAGAGCAATCAGCCCCAGCATTTT.

This clonotype was recorded many times. CDR3 loop: CASSFITSTDTQYF. DNA of the CDR3: TGTGCCAGCAGCTTCATAACTAGCACAGATACGCAGTATTTT. V and J are TRBV7-9 and TRBJ2-3, with D unresolved. Trimming shortened V by 3 bases and J by 0 bases, and 7 bases separated the two germline ends. Per germline, CDR1 SEHNR and CDR2 FQNEAQ (reference sequence). CDR3 length: 14 amino acids.

This clonotype appeared a few times. The chain links TRBV4-2 to TRBJ2-3; 11 nucleotides match TRBD2. The V gene end was trimmed by 7 bases and the J gene end by 0 bases; junction bases not matched to a gene: 12. The CDR3 runs to 18 residues. CDR1 LGHNA and CDR2 YNFKEQ come from the germline V gene. The CDR3 coding sequence is TGTGCCAGCACCTCACTAGCGGGGGCCCCCGTTAGCACAGATACGCAGTATTTT. It yields the protein CASTSLAGAPVSTDTQYF.

In this sample, this clonotype turned up many times. The J gene is TRBJ2-1, the V gene TRBV5-1; 7 positions agree with TRBD1. Germline loops: CDR1 SGHRS, CDR2 YFSETQ. The CDR3 loop spans 13 amino acids. J gave up 10 bases and V 2 bases, and 6 bases lay outside the gene matches. The chain's CDR3 is CASSFIGTEEQFF. The DNA for the CDR3 is TGCGCCAGCAGCTTTATAGGGACAGAGGAGCAGTTCTTC. Full variable domain (remainder filled in from reference TRBV5-1 and TRBJ2-1): KAGVTQTPRYLIKTRGQQVTLSCSPISGHRSVSWYQQTPGQGLQFLFEYFSETQRNKGNFPGRFSGRQFSNSRSEMNVSTLELGDSALYLCASSFIGTEEQFFGPGTRLTVL.

A few counts support this clonotype. The V call is TRBV28, the J call TRBJ1-4; 9 positions agree with TRBD1. Unmatched junction bases numbered 17, after V lost 4 bases and J lost 8 bases. The germline CDR1 and CDR2 sequences are MDHEN and SYDVKM. The CDR3 consists of 18 residues. The CDR3 bases are TGTGCCAGCAGTTCCTTTATGATAAGGGACAGGGTACGGGAAAAACTGTTTTTT. Translated: CASSSFMIRDRVREKLFF.

This clonotype was seen only a few times. J is TRBJ2-1 and V is TRBV20-1, with D possibly TRBD1 on 8 matching bases. This CDR3 comprises 16 residues. Germline CDR1 is DFQATT and CDR2 is SNEGSKA (reference sequence). The V gene lost 6 bases and the J gene lost 2 bases, with 20 bases spanning the gap. The DNA for the CDR3 is TGCAGTGCCATAGGACAGGGAGGGTTTACCTACAATGAGCAGTTCTTC. It codes for CSAIGQGGFTYNEQFF.

The chain combines TRBV6-2 or TRBV6-3 with TRBJ1-5; D gene ambiguous. This CDR3 spans 14 amino acids. CDR1 is MNHEY and CDR2 is SVGEGT in the germline V gene. V lost 4 bases to trimming and J lost 3 bases, with 10 bases between them. CDR3 in DNA: TGTGCCAGCAGTTGGACTGAACTCAATCAGCCCCAGCATTTT. The encoded protein is CASSWTELNQPQHF.

The chain recombines TRBV20-1 with TRBJ1-2; D is unclear. Between the trimmed V and J ends, which lost 3 bases and 13 bases, there was a span of 21 bases. This CDR3 spans 13 amino acids. Germline-derived CDR1 and CDR2 are DFQATT and SNEGSKA (reference sequence). The CDR3 here is CSASIPAGRLATF. CDR3 in DNA: TGCAGTGCTAGTATTCCCGCGGGCAGGCTAGCCACCTTC.

CDR3 DNA: TGTGCCAGCGTAGCGGGGGTGGTTGAGCAGTTCTTC. It codes for CASVAGVVEQFF. The chain has TRBV6-6 and TRBJ2-1; 9 positions match TRBD2. Germline-derived CDR1 and CDR2 are MNHNY and SVGAGI (reference sequence). This CDR3 contains 12 residues. V shed 8 bases and J 9 bases; nucleotides not matched to a gene: 5.

This clonotype was seen more than once but under ten times. The rearrangement uses TRBV3-1 and TRBJ1-5; D unclear. The germline V gene encodes CDR1 LGHDT and CDR2 YNNKEL (reference sequence). Trimming stripped 0 bases from V and 7 bases from J, with 7 bases between. The CDR3 totals 13 residues. The CDR3 coding sequence is TGTGCCAGCAGCCAAGATACGGGACAGCCCCAGCATTTT. Translating it yields CASSQDTGQPQHF.

CDR3: CSVRTSRETQYF. CDR3 sequence (DNA): TGCAGCGTCAGGACTAGCCGGGAGACCCAGTACTTC. The chain joins TRBV29-1 to TRBJ2-5; 8 nucleotides line up with TRBD2. J was trimmed by 5 bases and V by 6 bases; bases with no gene match: 5. CDR3 length: 12 amino acids. Germline V lookup: CDR1 SQVTM, CDR2 ANQGSEA.

V gene TRBV7-9 combines with J gene TRBJ1-1; 8 nucleotides align to TRBD1. V lost 5 bases, J lost 5 bases, and 10 bases stayed unmatched. In germline, CDR1 is SEHNR, CDR2 FQNEAQ (reference sequence). This CDR3 region has 15 residues. CDR3 loop: CASSPPDRGRTEAFF. CDR3 nucleotides: TGTGCCAGCAGCCCCCCTGACAGGGGTCGGACTGAAGCTTTCTTT. Variable domain in full (rest from reference TRBV7-9 and TRBJ1-1): DTGVSQNPRHKITKRGQNVTFRCDPISEHNRLYWYRQTLGQGPEFLTYFQNEAQLEKSRLLSDRFSAERPKGSFSTLEIQRTEQGDSAMYLCASSPPDRGRTEAFFGQGTRLTVV.

Written as DNA, the CDR3 is TGTGCCAGCAGTTTGAGAGTCGGCAGACTCAACACCGGGGAGCTGTTTTTT. It encodes CASSLRVGRLNTGELFF. The chain uses TRBV27 and TRBJ2-2; D not certain. Trimming pared 3 bases from V and 2 bases from J, leaving 16 bases between. Germline CDR1 MNHEY, CDR2 SMNVEV (reference sequence). The CDR3 has 17 amino acids.